Below, 21 T cell receptor beta chains from the same sample are listed, as sequenced in a study of blood T cells in healthy people across ages (dated by TCRdb to between 2014 and 2017). Libraries were prepared through 5' RACE. Sequencing used an Illumina HiSeq 2500. The second PCR ran for about 7 to 11 cycles and used a J-beta primer mix along with a sample-barcoded 5' primer. TCRdb took the public reads, trimmed them with fastp at Q25, ran MiXCR for clone calling and kept in-frame beta chains. Records with the same CDR3 protein are collapsed into one entry carrying the most frequent genes and DNA. The sample includes just over 800,000 distinct CDR3 sequences, with about 62% observed a single time. 25% to 30% of the sample belongs to the ten largest clones. The sample comprised blood. The receptor source for this set is a young man in good health.

This rearrangement joins TRBV5-1 to TRBJ2-1; 9 bases are shared with TRBD2. The CDR3 covers 15 residues. J gave up 5 bases and V 4 bases, and 7 bases lay outside the gene matches. Germline lookup yields CDR1 SGHRS and CDR2 YFSETQ. As DNA, the CDR3 is TGCGCCAGCAGCGGGGACCGGACTAGCGACAATGAGCAGTTCTTC. Translated: CASSGDRTSDNEQFF.

The chain recombines TRBV7-9 with TRBJ2-1; D remains unclear. V was clipped by 1 base and J by 6 bases, with 13 bases between them. The CDR3 sequence is 15 residues long. Germline CDR1 reads SEHNR; CDR2 reads FQNEAQ (reference sequence). The chain's CDR3 is CASSLGIGYGNEQFF. CDR3 DNA sequence: TGTGCCAGCAGCTTAGGTATAGGGTACGGCAATGAGCAGTTCTTC.

Worth noting for this clonotype: At one end, the junction sequence differs from germline, possibly due to a read error. The V gene is TRBV10-3, the J gene TRBJ2-7; no clear D. Germline V gives CDR1 ENHRY, CDR2 SYGVKD. The CDR3 spans 14 residues. The CDR3 spells CTICQEPPTYEQYF. CDR3 sequence (DNA): TGTACCATCTGCCAGGAGCCTCCCACCTACGAGCAGTACTTC.

This clonotype was detected once. DNA of the CDR3: TGTGCCAGCAGCCAGGGGGGTTATAAGCAGTTCTTC. Translated, it gives CASSQGGYKQFF. V is TRBV14 and J is TRBJ2-1; a possible D gene is TRBD2 (6 bases). CDR3 length: 12 residues. The germline V gene has CDR1 SGHDN and CDR2 FVKESK. Trimming removed 3 bases at V and 11 bases at J, with 11 bases between.

Here the CDR3 reads CSAPGLSLSGELFF. The CDR3 bases are TGCAGTGCTCCGGGCCTTAGCTTGTCCGGGGAGCTGTTTTTT. The chain uses TRBV20-1 and TRBJ2-2; D is undetermined. In germline, CDR1 is DFQATT, CDR2 SNEGSKA (reference sequence). The ends were cut back, 5 bases at V and 6 bases at J, with 16 bases in the middle. The CDR3 has 14 amino acids.

The V call is TRBV7-8, the J call TRBJ2-4; D may be TRBD1 (5 bases). Matching the DNA end better, TRBJ2-5 makes the J call doubtful. CDR1 is SGHVS and CDR2 is FQNEAQ in the germline V gene. The CDR3 extends over 13 amino acids. The chain's CDR3 is CASSIGVGETQYF. DNA for the CDR3: TGTGCCAGCAGCATAGGGGTAGGGGAGACCCAGTACTTC.

The chain couples TRBV20-1 to TRBJ2-3; weak D call: TRBD2 (5 bases). This CDR3 region has 14 residues. Germline values: CDR1 DFQATT, CDR2 SNEGSKA (reference sequence). CDR3 bases: TGCAGCTATGGACTCCCGGATAGCACAGATACGCAGTATTTT. It yields the protein CSYGLPDSTDTQYF.

The chain carries TRBV27 and TRBJ1-1, with D hard to call. The CDR3 loop spans 15 amino acids. Germline-derived CDR1 and CDR2 are MNHEY and SMNVEV (reference sequence). The ends were cut back, 2 bases at V and 0 bases at J, with 10 bases in the middle. In nucleotides, the CDR3 is TGTGCCAGCAGTTTACCCGGACGATTGAACACTGAAGCTTTCTTT. The encoded protein is CASSLPGRLNTEAFF.

The rearrangement uses TRBV7-4 and TRBJ2-1, with TRBD2 matching over 9 bases. V shed 4 bases and J 13 bases; nucleotides not matched to a gene: 20. CDR3 size: 17 residues. Per the germline V gene, CDR1 is SGHVT and CDR2 is SQSDAQ. CDR3 sequence: CASSCGRVDSYQETQFF. The CDR3 DNA reads TGTGCCAGCAGCTGCGGGAGGGTCGACAGCTACCAAGAGACCCAGTTCTTC.

V and J are TRBV9 and TRBJ1-5, with D perhaps TRBD1 (6 bases). The CDR3 sequence is 17 residues long. Germline-derived CDR1 and CDR2 are SGDLS and YYNGEE. The V and J ends lost 4 bases and 0 bases respectively, with 17 bases between them. The CDR3 DNA reads as TGTGCCAGCAGCATTTCGAGACAGGAGTCTAGCAATCAGCCCCAGCATTTT. This sequence encodes CASSISRQESSNQPQHF.

This clonotype occurred a few times. This chain links TRBV27 with TRBJ1-2; 12 bases align to TRBD1. The CDR3 consists of 15 residues. V was clipped by 5 bases and J by 5 bases; unmatched bases: 6. Germline V gene lookup returns CDR1 MNHEY and CDR2 SMNVEV (reference sequence). The CDR3 bases are TGTGCCAGCAGTGGGGACAGGGGGCCGGGATATGGCTACACCTTC. It yields the protein CASSGDRGPGYGYTF.

The chain has TRBV4-3 and TRBJ2-5; a possible D gene is TRBD1 (5 bases). The J call may be faulty, since TRBJ2-7 better matches the DNA end. This CDR3 is 15 amino acids long. Per the germline V gene, CDR1 is LGHNA and CDR2 is YSLEER. The CDR3 spells CASSPGWQSDYEQYF. The CDR3 DNA follows: TGCGCCAGCAGCCCAGGGTGGCAGTCAGATTACGAGCAGTACTTC.

The chain has TRBV20-1 and TRBJ2-1; 11 nucleotides line up with TRBD2. The CDR3 is 17 residues long. Unmatched junction bases numbered 9, after V lost 5 bases and J lost 0 bases. Per the germline V gene, CDR1 is DFQATT and CDR2 is SNEGSKA (reference sequence). As DNA, the CDR3 is TGCAGTGCTCTCGGCCGGACTAGCGGGCACTCCTACAATGAGCAGTTCTTC. It codes for CSALGRTSGHSYNEQFF.

This clonotype has a single count. J is TRBJ2-7 and V is TRBV2; 8 bases agree with TRBD2. The J call is uncertain, as TRBJ2-5 better fits the DNA end. The germline V gene encodes CDR1 SNHLY and CDR2 FYNNEI. The CDR3 extends over 15 amino acids. CDR3 nucleotide sequence: TGTGCCACCGGAGGGAGCGGGGGTTCTGCAGAGACCCAGTACTTC. Encoded protein: CATGGSGGSAETQYF.

The CDR3 sequence: CSAEGAGDSYEQYF. The CDR3 bases are TGCAGTGCCGAGGGAGCGGGGGACTCCTACGAGCAGTACTTC. This chain joins TRBV20-1 and TRBJ2-7; 8 nucleotides align to TRBD2. The germline gives CDR1 DFQATT, CDR2 SNEGSKA (reference sequence). J gave up 0 bases and V 6 bases, and 7 bases lay outside the gene matches. The CDR3 has 14 residues.

This clonotype has a handful of counts. The V call is TRBV10-3, the J call TRBJ2-3; D gene ambiguous. This CDR3 is built from 16 residues. V was clipped by 3 bases and J by 2 bases, with 15 bases between them. CDR1 is ENHRY, CDR2 SYGVKD, per germline. The CDR3 loop is CAISEGSGRFTDTQYF. Here the CDR3 DNA reads TGTGCCATCAGTGAAGGGTCAGGTCGTTTCACAGATACGCAGTATTTT.

The gene calls are TRBV7-9 and TRBJ2-1; no definite D call. The V end was cut by 1 base, the J end by 4 bases, with 14 bases between. This CDR3 is built from 16 residues. Looked up from germline, CDR1 is SEHNR and CDR2 is FQNEAQ (reference sequence). CDR3 nucleotides: TGTGCCAGCAGCTTAGTCGAGGCCTCCTATTACAATGAGCAGTTCTTC. Translated: CASSLVEASYYNEQFF.

The rearrangement links TRBV20-1 to TRBJ1-1, with 7 bases matching TRBD1. This CDR3 is built from 15 residues. In germline, CDR1 is DFQATT, CDR2 SNEGSKA (reference sequence). V was pared by 6 bases and J by 5 bases, with 15 bases of the junction left unmatched. CDR3 in DNA: TGCAGTGCCCTGCCCGGACAGGCCGCCAGAACTGAAGCTTTCTTT. Its translation: CSALPGQAARTEAFF.

The rearrangement links TRBV20-1 to TRBJ2-1; 15 nucleotides align to TRBD2. The CDR3 contains 20 residues. Trimming removed 6 bases from V and 0 bases from J; junction bases left unmatched: 15. The germline gives CDR1 DFQATT, CDR2 SNEGSKA (reference sequence). The CDR3 nucleotides are TGCAGTGCACGCCACCTCGGGACTAGCGGGGGGATAAACTCCTACAATGAGCAGTTCTTC. This codes for CSARHLGTSGGINSYNEQFF.

This clonotype was counted only a few times. The chain uses TRBV27 and TRBJ2-7; 7 bases are a match to TRBD2. The CDR3 has 13 residues. Per the germline V gene, CDR1 is MNHEY and CDR2 is SMNVEV (reference sequence). V trimming: 6 bases; J trimming: 4 bases; junction bases outside the gene matches: 6. The CDR3 sequence is CASSPGGIYEQYF. The CDR3 DNA is TGTGCCAGCAGCCCCGGGGGGATTTACGAGCAGTACTTC.

The V and J genes are TRBV4-3 and TRBJ1-1; possibly TRBD1 for D (5 bases). Trimming removed 4 bases from V and 0 bases from J, with 12 bases in between. Germline V lookup: CDR1 LGHNA, CDR2 YSLEER. CDR3 length: 15 residues. CDR3 bases: TGCGCCAGCAGCCCGGGACTTACGTTGAACACTGAAGCTTTCTTT. This sequence encodes CASSPGLTLNTEAFF.